The following is a T cell receptor (beta chain) sequence with its context. Its antigen is unidentified. The data stem from a study of siplizumab effects on memory and regulatory T cells. Overall study findings and caveats: Where siplizumab was present, mappable alloreactive CD4+ clones averaged roughly 66% Treg-derived, compared with less than 35% in controls. Greater diversity than memory cells seemed evident in naive T cells, which also appeared to be major alloresponse contributors.

Roughly 10^5 TCR templates underwent assay in every sample. The assay was immunoSEQ multiplex PCR, and TCRdb's table has in-frame clones only and misses some. The table lists 90,000 to 130,000 clones, roughly 90% of them singletons, with about 1.5% in the top ten. CDR3 length equals 13 residues. Germline CDR1 is KGHSH and CDR2 is LQKENI. V gave up 5 bases and J gave up 4 bases, with 6 bases separating them. The receptor's source is a human donor in good health. The sequenced material came from CD4+ T cells sorted from blood. This rearrangement joins TRBV18 to TRBJ1-6; no firm D call. The CDR3 DNA follows: TGTGCCAGCTCAGGGGATTATAATTCACCCCTCCACTTT. Translation: CASSGDYNSPLHF.